Listed here are 8 T cell receptor beta chains from one sample, sequenced in a study of blood T cell repertoires in COVID-19. The data were produced by immunoSEQ multiplex PCR, yet TCRdb's version contains in-frame clones alone and is incomplete. The sample shows 75,000 or so clones, 80% of them seen only once. The sample comprised peripheral blood. The receptors here all came from a man between 60 and 75 years old with active or convalescent COVID-19.

This chain connects TRBV7-2 to TRBJ2-5; 7 nucleotides agree with TRBD2. The CDR3 consists of 14 residues. V trimming: 1 base; J trimming: 9 bases; junction bases outside the gene matches: 8. Germline V gives CDR1 SGHTA, CDR2 FQGNSA. CDR3 amino acids: CASSLVGGGTAQYF. The CDR3, as DNA: TGTGCCAGCAGCTTAGTTGGGGGGGGTACGGCCCAGTACTTC.

This clone was observed many times. The rearrangement joins TRBV29-1 to TRBJ1-3; TRBD1 might be the D (6 bases). The length of the CDR3 is 15 residues. Trimming removed 3 bases at V and 0 bases at J, with 12 bases between. CDR1 and CDR2 from the germline V gene are SQVTM and ANQGSEA. CDR3 region: CSVEDSPYSGNTIYF. The CDR3, as DNA: TGCAGCGTTGAGGACAGCCCTTACTCTGGAAACACCATATATTTT.

V and J are TRBV4-1 and TRBJ1-4; the D is unclear. V was shortened by 0 bases and J by 0 bases, with 5 bases between the two germline ends. Germline CDR1 and CDR2: MGHRA and YSYEKL. The CDR3 is 15 amino acids. The CDR3 sequence is CASSQDPTTNEKLFF. The CDR3 DNA sequence: TGCGCCAGCAGCCAAGATCCCACAACTAATGAAAAACTGTTTTTT.

J is TRBJ1-2 and V is TRBV6-2 or TRBV6-3, with TRBD1 identical over 12 bases. V trimming: 5 bases; J trimming: 8 bases; junction bases outside the gene matches: 9. The CDR3 totals 15 residues. Germline values: CDR1 MNHEY, CDR2 SVGEGT. CDR3 residues: CASSAPGQGASGYTF. In DNA, the CDR3 is TGTGCCAGCAGTGCGCCGGGACAGGGGGCGTCGGGCTACACCTTC.

The chain carries TRBV6-5 and TRBJ1-3, with TRBD1 identical over 7 bases. The CDR3 extends over 15 amino acids. From germline, CDR1 is MNHEY and CDR2 SVGAGI. V dropped 0 bases and J dropped 4; count of bases not matched to a gene: 3. The CDR3 DNA reads TGTGCCAGCAGTTACTCACAGGGGTCCGGAAACACCATATATTTT. It codes for CASSYSQGSGNTIYF.

This clone was picked up a small number of times. The chain combines TRBV19 with TRBJ1-2; 8 positions match TRBD1. J gave up 1 base and V 3 bases, and 4 bases lay outside the gene matches. This CDR3 region has 15 residues. Germline assignment: CDR1 LNHDA and CDR2 SQIVND (reference sequence). CDR3 bases: TGTGCCAGTAGTATCCCGGACAGGGTTAACTATGGCTACACCTTC. This gives the protein CASSIPDRVNYGYTF.

This clone was observed a handful of times. The chain links TRBV19 to TRBJ2-1, with D maybe TRBD2 (5 bases). The germline gives CDR1 LNHDA, CDR2 SQIVND (reference sequence). The CDR3 is 13 residues long. V was cut by 5 bases and J by 3 bases, with 8 bases left in between. As DNA, the CDR3 is TGTGCCAGTAGTTTCCGGGACTACAATGAGCAGTTCTTC. Its translation: CASSFRDYNEQFF.

Here the CDR3 DNA reads TGCGCCAGCAGCCAAGATGGGAGGAACACTGAAGCTTTCTTT. Its translation is CASSQDGRNTEAFF. The chain is built from TRBV4-3 and TRBJ1-1; no reliable D call. The CDR3 loop spans 14 amino acids. V lost 0 bases to trimming and J lost 1 base, with 6 bases between them. The germline CDR1 and CDR2 sequences are LGHNA and YSLEER.